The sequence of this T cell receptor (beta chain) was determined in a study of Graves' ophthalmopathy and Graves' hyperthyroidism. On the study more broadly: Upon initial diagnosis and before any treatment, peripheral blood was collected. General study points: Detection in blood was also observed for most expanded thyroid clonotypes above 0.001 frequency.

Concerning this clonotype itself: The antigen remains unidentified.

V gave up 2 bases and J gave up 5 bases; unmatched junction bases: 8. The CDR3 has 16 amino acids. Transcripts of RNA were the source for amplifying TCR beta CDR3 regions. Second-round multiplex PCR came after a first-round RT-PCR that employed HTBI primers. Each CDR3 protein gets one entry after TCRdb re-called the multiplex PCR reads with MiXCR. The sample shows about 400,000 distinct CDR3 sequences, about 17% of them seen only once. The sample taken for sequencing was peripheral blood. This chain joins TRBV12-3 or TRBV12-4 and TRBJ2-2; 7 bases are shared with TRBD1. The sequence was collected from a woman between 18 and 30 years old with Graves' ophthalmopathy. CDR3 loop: CASSLFVGQLTGELFF. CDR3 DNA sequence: TGTGCCAGCAGTTTATTCGTGGGACAGCTAACCGGGGAGCTGTTTTTT.